This TCR beta chain is drawn from a study of T-cell memory formation after mild COVID-19. Whole-study findings and limits: CD4+ bias marked clones expanding day 15 to 37, unlike balanced contracting clones. Confirmation was lacking for SARS-CoV-2 specificity of second-wave clones that peaked on day 37.

This CDR3 is 11 amino acids long. Germline CDR1 reads GTSNPN; CDR2 reads SVGIG (reference sequence). Employing constant-segment primers, 5'RACE generated TCR alpha and TCR beta cDNA libraries bearing sample barcodes and UMIs. Each CDR3 protein gets one entry after TCRdb re-called the 5' RACE reads with MiXCR. The sample has about 290,000 distinct CDR3 sequences; roughly 17% are singletons. This clonotype was picked up a small number of times. Its specificity is not known. At one end the junction does not follow the germline gene, possibly because of a read error. This TCR came from a man younger than 35 who had mild COVID-19 (a few samples of this study predate the infection). Cell type and time point are not known. Sequencing was carried out using PBMCs or a T cell subset sorted from them (not recorded which). The chain has TRBV30 and TRBJ2-5; 8 bases match TRBD2. CDR3 sequence reads: CAWSSGGQHAF. The CDR3 DNA is TGTGCCTGGAGTTCGGGAGGGCAGCACGCCTTC.